Listed here are 14 T cell receptor beta chains from one sample, sequenced in a study of T cell responses to AZD1222 COVID-19 vaccine. Sequencing used immunoSEQ multiplex PCR; TCRdb keeps in-frame clones, though not all of them. There are some 150,000 clones in the sample; more than 75% occur only once, and around 5% lies in the top ten. The sequences come from peripheral blood, collected on day 0 of AZD1222 vaccination. Receptor source: an adult in good health.

To note about this clone: Relative to the germline gene, one junction end is altered; a read error may explain this. The chain is built from TRBV7-7 and TRBJ2-1; D ambiguous. The CDR3 consists of 14 residues. The germline V gene encodes CDR1 SSHAT and CDR2 FNYEAQ (reference sequence). Written as DNA, the CDR3 is TGTGCTAGCAGCCCCCAAGGCCATGACGATGAGCAGTTCTTC. Residues: CASSPQGHDDEQFF.

The CDR3 is CASSEVGGVTYEQYF. CDR3 nucleotides: TGTGCCAGCAGTGAAGTTGGGGGCGTTACCTACGAGCAGTACTTC. The chain employs TRBV2 and TRBJ2-7; weak D call: TRBD1 (6 bases). V was clipped by 1 base and J by 2 bases, with 12 bases between them. Germline V lookup: CDR1 SNHLY, CDR2 FYNNEI. The CDR3 length is 15 residues.

This chain joins TRBV7-2 and TRBJ2-1, with 14 bases matching TRBD2. The CDR3 is 17 amino acids. Trimming removed 0 bases from V and 9 bases from J; junction bases left unmatched: 7. From germline, CDR1 is SGHTA and CDR2 FQGNSA. CDR3 DNA: TGTGCCAGCAGCTTAGCGTCCGGGACTAGCGGGAGAGCTGAGCAGTTCTTC. Translating it yields CASSLASGTSGRAEQFF.

This clone has a single count. The chain is built from TRBV28 and TRBJ2-1; weak D call: TRBD1 (5 bases). CDR1 and CDR2 from the germline V gene are MDHEN and SYDVKM. The CDR3 has 16 amino acids. Trimming took 6 bases from V and 2 from J, leaving 17 bases between them. The CDR3 region has the DNA TGTGCCAGCAGCCGCCCCGGACAACCTCCCTACAATGAGCAGTTCTTC. This encodes CASSRPGQPPYNEQFF.

The chain carries TRBV6-2 or TRBV6-3 and TRBJ2-7; 7 bases are a match to TRBD2. CDR1 is MNHEY, CDR2 SVGEGT, per germline. The CDR3 has 13 residues. Germline trimming cut 8 bases from V and 3 bases from J; bases unmatched to any gene: 7. For the CDR3, the DNA is TGTGCCAGCGGCCGGGCGGGAGTCTACGAGCAGTACTTC. Translation gives CASGRAGVYEQYF.

The J gene is TRBJ2-5, the V gene TRBV5-1; no definite D call. In germline, CDR1 is SGHRS, CDR2 YFSETQ. V lost 4 bases to trimming and J lost 1 base, with 5 bases between them. CDR3 length: 12 residues. The CDR3 protein is CASSPCQETQYF. The CDR3 DNA sequence: TGCGCCAGCAGCCCCTGCCAAGAGACCCAGTACTTC.

V gene TRBV18 combines with J gene TRBJ2-2, with 9 bases fitting TRBD2. There are 16 residues in the CDR3. The junction had 3 bases not matched to a gene; V was cut back by 2 bases and J by 2 bases. Germline loops: CDR1 KGHSH, CDR2 LQKENI. The CDR3, as DNA: TGTGCCAGCTCACCAAGGACTAGCGCTAACACCGGGGAGCTGTTTTTT. Translation: CASSPRTSANTGELFF.

The chain joins TRBV6-5 to TRBJ1-3, with D possibly TRBD1 on 5 matching bases. CDR1 MNHEY and CDR2 SVGAGI come from the germline V gene. There are 14 residues in the CDR3. The ends were cut back, 6 bases at V and 0 bases at J, with 9 bases in the middle. The CDR3 DNA follows: TGTGCCAGCAGAGACAGTAGCTCTGGAAACACCATATATTTT. Amino acid sequence: CASRDSSSGNTIYF.

The V and J genes are TRBV9 and TRBJ2-1; no clear D gene. The CDR3 sequence is 12 residues long. Germline V CDR1 and CDR2: SGDLS, YYNGEE. V was trimmed by 4 bases and J by 2 bases, leaving 4 bases between them. CDR3 DNA sequence: TGTGCCAGCAGCTCAGCCTACAATGAGCAGTTCTTC. Its translation: CASSSAYNEQFF.

The chain carries TRBV4-3 and TRBJ2-1; D remains ambiguous. Trimming took off 6 bases at V and 4 bases at J, with 16 bases between the two ends. The CDR3 is made up of 15 amino acids. Germline CDR1 and CDR2: LGHNA and YSLEER. The CDR3 reads CASSPTQESYNEQFF. The CDR3 DNA follows: TGCGCCAGCAGTCCTACCCAGGAATCTTACAATGAGCAGTTCTTC.

V and J are TRBV18 and TRBJ1-2; 8 nucleotides match TRBD1. This CDR3 has 14 amino acids. Looked up from germline, CDR1 is KGHSH and CDR2 is LQKENI. V was pared by 1 base and J by 10 bases, with 8 bases of the junction left unmatched. Here the CDR3 reads CASSPRRQGTSYTF. Written as DNA, the CDR3 is TGTGCCAGCTCACCACGGAGACAGGGGACATCCTACACCTTC.

This clone was counted a few times. V and J are TRBV7-9 and TRBJ2-2; D is undetermined. Germline V gives CDR1 SEHNR, CDR2 FQNEAQ (reference sequence). Trimming cost V 3 bases and J 8 bases, with 10 bases left between them. The CDR3 is 13 amino acids. Here the CDR3 DNA reads TGTGCCAGCAGCTTGGGAAACTTTGGGGAGCTGTTTTTT. This sequence encodes CASSLGNFGELFF. Using reference TRBV7-9 and TRBJ2-2 for the parts outside the CDR3, the full variable domain is DTGVSQNPRHKITKRGQNVTFRCDPISEHNRLYWYRQTLGQGPEFLTYFQNEAQLEKSRLLSDRFSAERPKGSFSTLEIQRTEQGDSAMYLCASSLGNFGELFFGEGSRLTVL.

This chain links TRBV3-1 (or the pseudogene TRBV3-2) with TRBJ2-1, with 10 bases identical to TRBD2. With V trimmed by 0 bases and J by 12 bases, 2 bases remained unmatched. The CDR3 length is 13 residues. The V gene's germline CDR1 is LGHDT and CDR2 YNNKEL (reference sequence). CDR3 in DNA: TGTGCCAGCAGCCAAGACAGCGGGAGGGTGCAGTTCTTC. Its translation is CASSQDSGRVQFF.

The CDR3 loop reads CSVVVGGGLVASQGYTF. CDR3 DNA sequence: TGCAGCGTTGTCGTAGGGGGCGGGCTAGTGGCCAGCCAAGGCTACACCTTC. The rearrangement uses TRBV29-1 and TRBJ1-2; the match to TRBD1 covers 7 bases. CDR1 is SQVTM and CDR2 is ANQGSEA in the germline V gene. V shed 4 bases, J shed 8 bases, and the junction held 22 bases outside the gene matches. The CDR3 has 17 residues.